The clone carrying this TCR beta chain occurred a few times. The V gene's germline CDR1 is SQVTM and CDR2 ANQGSEA. Between the trimmed V and J ends, which lost 4 bases and 4 bases, there was a span of 8 bases. The CDR3 is made up of 12 amino acids. These data come from a study of blood T cell repertoires in COVID-19. In the study overall: COVID-19 samples from acute and convalescent phases originated in the United States, Italy and Spain. In each case, the material was cDNA or gDNA derived from T cells, B-cell-depleted T cells, or PBMCs.

Study processing details: Cell counts per sample came from amplifying reference gene primers. Produced via immunoSEQ multiplex PCR; TCRdb's table is partial and in-frame only. That table is the source of V, J and clone size, and D and trimming were worked out from the DNA. Of 70,000 to 95,000 clones in the sample, approximately 80% were seen once. This chain connects TRBV29-1 to TRBJ1-3, with D unresolved. The sample comprised peripheral blood. The TCR originated in a woman in her 70s with acute or convalescent COVID-19. The CDR3 region has the DNA TGCAGCGTTGTTTACTTAGGAAACACCATATATTTT. Amino acid sequence: CSVVYLGNTIYF.